This record covers a single T cell receptor (beta chain). One junction end disagrees with the germline gene, perhaps due to a read error. This specimen belongs to a study of blood T cell repertoires in COVID-19. Under the authors' procedure: Amplification from reference gene primers served as the basis for estimated nucleated cell counts. Assay: immunoSEQ multiplex PCR; the TCRdb copy retains only in-frame clones and omits some. That table furnishes V, J and clone size, whereas the DNA furnished D and trimming. The table shows 300,000 or so clones, with 85% to 90% occurring only once. Germline values: CDR1 LGHDT, CDR2 YNNKEL (reference sequence). The CDR3 runs to 13 residues.

Material for sequencing was peripheral blood. This TCR was sampled from a woman aged 40-49 years with acute or convalescent COVID-19. The V and J genes are TRBV3-1 (or the pseudogene TRBV3-2) and TRBJ2-2, with D tentatively TRBD2 (5 bases). The CDR3 nucleotides are TGTGCCAGCAGCCAAGGACCGGCCGGGAAGCTGTTTTTT. Translating it yields CASSQGPAGKLFF.